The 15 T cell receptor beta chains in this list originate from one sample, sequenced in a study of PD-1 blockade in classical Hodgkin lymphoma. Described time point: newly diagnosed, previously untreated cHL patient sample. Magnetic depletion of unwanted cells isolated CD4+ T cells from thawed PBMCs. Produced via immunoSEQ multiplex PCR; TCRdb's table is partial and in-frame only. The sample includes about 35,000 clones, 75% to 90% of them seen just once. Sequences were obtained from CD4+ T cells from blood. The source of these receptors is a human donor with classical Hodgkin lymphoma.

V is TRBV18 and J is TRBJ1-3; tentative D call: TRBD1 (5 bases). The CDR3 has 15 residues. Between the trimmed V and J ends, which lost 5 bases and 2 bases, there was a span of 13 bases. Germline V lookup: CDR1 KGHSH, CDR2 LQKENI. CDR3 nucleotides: TGTGCCAGCTCATCAACCGGGGCCACTGGAAACACCATATATTTT. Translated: CASSSTGATGNTIYF. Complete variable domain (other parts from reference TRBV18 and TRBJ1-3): NAGVMQNPRHLVRRRGQEARLRCSPMKGHSHVYWYRQLPEEGLKFMVYLQKENIIDESGMPKERFSAEFPKEGPSILRIQQVVRGDSAAYFCASSSTGATGNTIYFGEGSWLTVV.

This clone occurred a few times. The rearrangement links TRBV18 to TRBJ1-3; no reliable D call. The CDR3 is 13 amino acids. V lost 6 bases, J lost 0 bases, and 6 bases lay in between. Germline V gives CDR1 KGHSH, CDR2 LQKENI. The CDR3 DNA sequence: TGTGCCAGCTCCTTCGACTCTGGAAACACCATATATTTT. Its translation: CASSFDSGNTIYF.

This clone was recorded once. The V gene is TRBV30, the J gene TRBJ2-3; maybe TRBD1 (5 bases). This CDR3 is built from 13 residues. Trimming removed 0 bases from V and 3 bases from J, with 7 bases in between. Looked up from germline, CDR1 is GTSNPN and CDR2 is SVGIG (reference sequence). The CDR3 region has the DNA TGTGCCTGGAGTGTGAAGGGGACAGATACGCAGTATTTT. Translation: CAWSVKGTDTQYF.

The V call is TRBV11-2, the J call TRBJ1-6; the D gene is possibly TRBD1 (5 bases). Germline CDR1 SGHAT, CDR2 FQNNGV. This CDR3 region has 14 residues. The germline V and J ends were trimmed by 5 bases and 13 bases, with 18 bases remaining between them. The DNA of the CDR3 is TGTGCCAGCAGCCGGGAACGGCGGGGACCCCCCCTCCACTTT. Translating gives CASSRERRGPPLHF.

CDR3 sequence: CASSIAVNSPLHF. The CDR3, as DNA: TGTGCCAGTAGTATAGCAGTAAATTCACCCCTCCACTTT. This chain links TRBV19 with TRBJ1-6, with unresolved D. This CDR3 has 13 residues. Germline CDR1 reads LNHDA; CDR2 reads SQIVND (reference sequence). V was trimmed by 1 base and J by 7 bases, leaving 5 bases between them. Full variable domain (remainder filled in from reference TRBV19 and TRBJ1-6): DGGITQSPKYLFRKEGQNVTLSCEQNLNHDAMYWYRQDPGQGLRLIYYSQIVNDFQKGDIAEGYSVSREKKESFPLTVTSAQKNPTAFYLCASSIAVNSPLHFGNGTRLTVT.

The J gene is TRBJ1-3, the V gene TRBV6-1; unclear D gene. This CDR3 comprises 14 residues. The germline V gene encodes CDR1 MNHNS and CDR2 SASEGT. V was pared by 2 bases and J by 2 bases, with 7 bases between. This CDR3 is CASSESVPGNTIYF. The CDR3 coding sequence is TGTGCCAGCAGTGAATCGGTCCCTGGAAACACCATATATTTT.

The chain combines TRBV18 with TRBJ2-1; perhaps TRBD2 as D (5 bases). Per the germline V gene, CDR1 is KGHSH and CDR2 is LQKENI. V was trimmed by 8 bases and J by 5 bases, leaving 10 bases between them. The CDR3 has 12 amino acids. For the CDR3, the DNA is TGTGCCAGCACCCCTAGCCACAATGAGCAGTTCTTC. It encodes CASTPSHNEQFF. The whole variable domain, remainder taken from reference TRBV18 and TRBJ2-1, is NAGVMQNPRHLVRRRGQEARLRCSPMKGHSHVYWYRQLPEEGLKFMVYLQKENIIDESGMPKERFSAEFPKEGPSILRIQQVVRGDSAAYFCASTPSHNEQFFGPGTRLTVL.

Here the CDR3 reads CASSPGLAELNEQFF. The CDR3 bases are TGTGCCAGCTCACCAGGGCTAGCGGAGTTAAATGAGCAGTTCTTC. J is TRBJ2-1 and V is TRBV18, with 7 nucleotides matching TRBD2. The V and J ends lost 2 bases and 7 bases, in that order; junction bases with no gene match: 8. This CDR3 spans 15 amino acids. CDR1 is KGHSH and CDR2 is LQKENI in the germline V gene. The full variable domain, rest sourced from reference TRBV18 and TRBJ2-1, is NAGVMQNPRHLVRRRGQEARLRCSPMKGHSHVYWYRQLPEEGLKFMVYLQKENIIDESGMPKERFSAEFPKEGPSILRIQQVVRGDSAAYFCASSPGLAELNEQFFGPGTRLTVL.

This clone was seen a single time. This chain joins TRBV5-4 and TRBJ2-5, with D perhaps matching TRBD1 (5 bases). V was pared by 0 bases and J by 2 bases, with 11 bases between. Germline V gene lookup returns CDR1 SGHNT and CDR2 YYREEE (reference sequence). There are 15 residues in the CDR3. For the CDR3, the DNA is TGTGCCAGCAGCTTGGGTGGGGCCCGGCAAGAGACCCAGTACTTC. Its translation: CASSLGGARQETQYF.

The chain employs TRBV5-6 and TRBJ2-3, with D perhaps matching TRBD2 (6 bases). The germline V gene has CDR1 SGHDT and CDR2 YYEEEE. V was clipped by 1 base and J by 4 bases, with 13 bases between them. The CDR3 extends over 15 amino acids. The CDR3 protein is CASSLRSGGADTQYF. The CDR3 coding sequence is TGTGCCAGCAGCTTGCGCAGCGGAGGGGCAGATACGCAGTATTTT.

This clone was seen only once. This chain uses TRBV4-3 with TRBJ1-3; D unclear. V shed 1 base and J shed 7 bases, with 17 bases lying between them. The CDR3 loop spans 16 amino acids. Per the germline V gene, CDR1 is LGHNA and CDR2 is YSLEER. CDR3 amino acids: CASSQGEDTGGNTIYF. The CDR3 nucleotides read TGCGCCAGCAGCCAAGGGGAAGATACCGGTGGGAACACCATATATTTT.

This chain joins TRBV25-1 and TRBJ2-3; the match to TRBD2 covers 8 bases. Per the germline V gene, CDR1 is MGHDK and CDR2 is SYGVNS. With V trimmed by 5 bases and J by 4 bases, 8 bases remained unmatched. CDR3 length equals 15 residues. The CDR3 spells CASSLGGGRPDTQYF. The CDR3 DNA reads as TGTGCCAGCAGTTTAGGCGGGGGGCGGCCAGATACGCAGTATTTT.

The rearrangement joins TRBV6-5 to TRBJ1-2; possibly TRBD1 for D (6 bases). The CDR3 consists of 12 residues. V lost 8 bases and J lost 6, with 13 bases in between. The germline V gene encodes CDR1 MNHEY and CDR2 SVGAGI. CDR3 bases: TGTGCCAGCGCCCCAGGGGATCATGGCTACACCTTC. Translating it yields CASAPGDHGYTF.

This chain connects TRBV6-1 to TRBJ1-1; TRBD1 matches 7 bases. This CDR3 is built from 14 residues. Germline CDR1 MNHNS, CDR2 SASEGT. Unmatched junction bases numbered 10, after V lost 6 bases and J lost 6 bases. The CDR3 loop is CASRPGTDLSEAFF. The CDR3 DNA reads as TGTGCCAGCAGACCCGGGACAGACCTCTCTGAAGCTTTCTTT.

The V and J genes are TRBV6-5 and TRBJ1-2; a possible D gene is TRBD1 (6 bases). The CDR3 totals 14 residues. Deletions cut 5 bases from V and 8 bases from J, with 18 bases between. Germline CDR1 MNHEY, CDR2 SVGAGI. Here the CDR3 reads CASSTRTGYAGYTF. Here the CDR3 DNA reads TGTGCCAGCAGTACGCGAACAGGGTATGCGGGCTACACCTTC.